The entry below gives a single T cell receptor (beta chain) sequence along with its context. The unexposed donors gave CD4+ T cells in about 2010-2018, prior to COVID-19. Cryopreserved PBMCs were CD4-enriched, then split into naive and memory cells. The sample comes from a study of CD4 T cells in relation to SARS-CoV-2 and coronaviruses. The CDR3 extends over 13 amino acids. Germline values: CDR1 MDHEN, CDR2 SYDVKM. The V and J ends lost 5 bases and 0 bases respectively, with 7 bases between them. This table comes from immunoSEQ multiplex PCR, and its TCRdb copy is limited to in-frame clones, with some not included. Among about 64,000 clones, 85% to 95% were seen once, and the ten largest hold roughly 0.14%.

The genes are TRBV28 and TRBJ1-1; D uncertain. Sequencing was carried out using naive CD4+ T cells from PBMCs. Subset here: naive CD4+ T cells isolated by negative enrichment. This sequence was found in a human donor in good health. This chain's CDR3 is CASSPYMNTEAFF. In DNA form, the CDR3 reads TGTGCCAGCAGTCCATACATGAACACTGAAGCTTTCTTT.